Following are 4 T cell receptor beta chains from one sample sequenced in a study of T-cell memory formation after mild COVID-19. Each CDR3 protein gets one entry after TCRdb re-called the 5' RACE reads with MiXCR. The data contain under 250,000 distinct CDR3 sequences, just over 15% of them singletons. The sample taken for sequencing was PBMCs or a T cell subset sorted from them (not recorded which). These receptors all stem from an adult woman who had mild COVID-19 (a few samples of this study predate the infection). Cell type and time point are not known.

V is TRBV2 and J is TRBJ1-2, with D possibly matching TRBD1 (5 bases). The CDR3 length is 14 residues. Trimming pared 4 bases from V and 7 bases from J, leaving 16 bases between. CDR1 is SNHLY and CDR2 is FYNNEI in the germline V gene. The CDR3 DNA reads TGTGCCAGCAGTGTTGAAGGGGAGGGCAGTGGCTACACCTTC. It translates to CASSVEGEGSGYTF.

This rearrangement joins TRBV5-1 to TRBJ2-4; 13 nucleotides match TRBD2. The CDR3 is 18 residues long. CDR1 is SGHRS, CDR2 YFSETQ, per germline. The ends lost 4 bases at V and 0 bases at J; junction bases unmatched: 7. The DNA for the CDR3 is TGCGCCAGCAGCGAGGGACTAGCGGGAACACTAGCCAAAAACATTCAGTACTTC. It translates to CASSEGLAGTLAKNIQYF.

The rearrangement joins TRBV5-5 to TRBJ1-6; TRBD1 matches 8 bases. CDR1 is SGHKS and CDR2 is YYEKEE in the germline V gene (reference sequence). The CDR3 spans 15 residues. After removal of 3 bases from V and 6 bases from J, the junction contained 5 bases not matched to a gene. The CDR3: CASSSQDRVNSPLHF. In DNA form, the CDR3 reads TGTGCCAGCAGCTCCCAGGACAGGGTTAATTCACCCCTCCACTTT.

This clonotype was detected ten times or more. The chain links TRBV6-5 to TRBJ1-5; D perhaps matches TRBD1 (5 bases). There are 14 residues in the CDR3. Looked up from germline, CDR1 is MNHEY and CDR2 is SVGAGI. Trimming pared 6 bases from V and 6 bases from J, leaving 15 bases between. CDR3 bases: TGTGCCAGCAGAAGCACAGGTGTGGGTCAGCCCCAGCATTTT. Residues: CASRSTGVGQPQHF.